These 8 T cell receptor beta chains came from one sample sequenced in a study of T cells in localized non-small cell lung cancer. Profiling relied on immunoSEQ multiplex PCR, and the TCRdb table lists in-frame clones only, not all of them. The sample comprises fewer than 95,000 clones, about nine tenths of which are singletons, and over 4% rests with the top ten. The sample here was PBMCs, taken before any cancer treatment. The receptors were sampled from a woman aged 40-75 years with stage II squamous cell lung carcinoma.

The chain combines TRBV5-8 with TRBJ1-2, with TRBD1 matching 9 bases. The CDR3 is made up of 16 amino acids. The V gene end was trimmed by 3 bases and the J gene end by 4 bases; junction bases not matched to a gene: 10. Germline V gene sequence: CDR1 SGHTS, CDR2 YDEGEE. The CDR3 loop is CASSSPGTGNRYGYTF. Here the CDR3 DNA reads TGTGCCAGCAGCTCGCCCGGGACAGGGAACCGCTATGGCTACACCTTC.

J is TRBJ1-2 and V is TRBV19, with D possibly TRBD1 on 6 matching bases. This CDR3 is 14 amino acids long. Looked up from germline, CDR1 is LNHDA and CDR2 is SQIVND (reference sequence). The ends were cut back, 1 base at V and 3 bases at J, with 9 bases in the middle. This CDR3 is CASSIARGDYGYTF. The CDR3 DNA sequence: TGTGCCAGTAGTATAGCCAGGGGAGACTATGGCTACACCTTC.

The chain uses TRBV6-5 and TRBJ1-2, with D possibly being TRBD1 (5 bases). This CDR3 comprises 14 residues. V shed 8 bases and J shed 3 bases, with 16 bases lying between them. Germline V gives CDR1 MNHEY, CDR2 SVGAGI. This chain's CDR3 is CASGQAGFDYGYTF. CDR3 DNA sequence: TGTGCCAGCGGCCAAGCAGGGTTTGACTATGGCTACACCTTC.

The gene calls are TRBV7-8 and TRBJ2-3, with unresolved D. The CDR3 is 11 amino acids. Germline V gene lookup returns CDR1 SGHVS and CDR2 FQNEAQ. The V and J ends lost 5 bases and 4 bases respectively, with 4 bases between them. The DNA of the CDR3 is TGTGCCAGCAGCAATTCAGATACGCAGTATTTT. Its translation is CASSNSDTQYF.

The rearrangement uses TRBV27 and TRBJ1-5; the D is unclear. V lost 3 bases, J lost 3 bases, and 9 bases lay in between. CDR1 is MNHEY and CDR2 is SMNVEV in the germline V gene (reference sequence). The CDR3 has 14 amino acids. CDR3 bases: TGTGCCAGCAGTTTCGCCCAATCCAATCAGCCCCAGCATTTT. Protein product: CASSFAQSNQPQHF.

The table lists this clone with a count of one. The V and J genes are TRBV6-6 and TRBJ2-7; 8 bases align to TRBD2. The J segment lost 6 bases and the V segment lost 6 bases, leaving 10 bases of the junction unmatched. Germline values: CDR1 MNHNY, CDR2 SVGAGI (reference sequence). CDR3 length: 14 amino acids. The CDR3 coding sequence is TGTGCCAGCAGCCAAGGGGGGGGACTAGGCGAGCAGTACTTC. Amino acids: CASSQGGGLGEQYF.

CDR3 loop: CASSPTGGGGGELFF. The CDR3 region has the DNA TGTGCCAGCAGCCCAACGGGAGGAGGGGGCGGGGAGCTGTTTTTT. The chain has TRBV5-6 and TRBJ2-2; D is perhaps TRBD2 (7 bases). This CDR3 region has 15 residues. With 4 bases removed from V and 7 bases from J, the gap between germline ends came to 17 bases. Germline values: CDR1 SGHDT, CDR2 YYEEEE.

In this sample, this clone turned up once. The genes are TRBV19 and TRBJ1-1, with D uncertain. Germline V CDR1 and CDR2: LNHDA, SQIVND (reference sequence). The germline V and J ends were trimmed by 2 bases and 0 bases, with 13 bases remaining between them. The CDR3 is made up of 16 amino acids. This CDR3 reads CASSIPDRPMNTEAFF. The DNA for the CDR3 is TGTGCCAGTAGTATACCGGACCGCCCGATGAACACTGAAGCTTTCTTT.